This TCR beta chain was recovered during a study of persistence of HIV-infected CD4 T cells (dated by TCRdb to the early 2020s). Study-level background: The median time participants had been on suppressive ART was about eight years. For the TCR cluster analysis across participants, 8 or 9 participants were included for CMV and more than five participants for Gag. The clonality of all cells in each sorted population was assessed by TCRbeta sequencing, whereas the clonality of infected cells was assessed by proviral sequencing. Peripheral blood samples of up to roughly 180 mL were collected at multiple time points, except for a couple of participants, who underwent leukapheresis at a single time point. The study isolated CMV- and HIV-1 Gag-responding CD4+ T cells from ART-treated individuals to examine antigen-driven clonal expansion of HIV-1-infected cells. Broader findings and caveats from the paper: Bulk TCR analyses could not be limited to the rare CMV-responding cells that actually contained HIV-1 proviruses. Significantly lower TCRbeta richness was observed in CMV- and Gag-responding cells than in anti-CD3/anti-CD28-responding cells, and higher oligoclonality was observed in CMV-responding cells than in CD3/CD28-stimulated and Gag-responding cells. TCR oligoclonality correlated with proviral oligoclonality within the same sorted populations. Enrichment of degenerate expanded CDR3beta sequences was found in antigen-responding cells, suggesting convergent selection of CD4+ responses to CMV and Gag. Few individuals were included in the study, and only a limited range of antigens was tested.

The treatment or condition label for this specimen denotes: suppressive antiretroviral therapy. A pool of overlapping HIV-1 Gag 15-mer peptides, at around 1 ug per peptide per mL, was used to stimulate the cells. Sorting of responding CD4+ T cells was based on upregulation of both CD40 ligand and CD69. HIV-1-infected adults in whom suppressive ART had been started during chronic infection were enrolled as participants. Participants had undetectable plasma HIV-1 RNA below 50 copies/mL for at least 4 years. To be included, participants needed a CD4+ T cell count above 400 cells/uL and a positive CMV serology. Before stimulation, PBMCs were isolated using density centrifugation and depleted of CD8+ T cells. Stimulation of CD8-depleted PBMCs was carried out for roughly 19 hours with anti-CD28/CD49d costimulation, CD40-blocking antibody and enfuvirtide, to prevent new infections. Cell sorting was performed on a Beckman Coulter MoFlo Legacy or XDP sorter, and dead cells were excluded with propidium iodide. The QIAamp DNA Mini Kit was used for genomic DNA extraction from samples above one million cells, and the Quick-DNA Microprep Kit was used otherwise.

The germline V gene (reference sequence) sets CDR1 to SEHNR and CDR2 to FQNEAQ. The CDR3 contains 15 residues, cysteine and phenylalanine counted. Just CDR3 DNA is preserved here, 45 bases in frame from base 1. V is trimmed back by 5 bases and J by 9 bases, and the junction contains 12 bases that no gene match accounts for. This clone was seen a few times. Its antigen remains unidentified. Base qualities are missing; no much larger clone stands one base away. The immunoSEQ hsTCRB assay version 4 in survey mode was used to sequence TCRbeta repertoires from genomic DNA. Genomic DNA was diluted to roughly 9.3 ng/uL, and up to roughly 1 ug per sample was used for TCRbeta sequencing. Under the source paper's analysis protocol: TCRbeta data were analyzed in ImmunoSeq Analyzer 3.0, with diversity computed on productive nucleotide rearrangements. Using the Immunarch R package, the improved Chao index served to estimate lower-bound TCR diversity and the Gini coefficient served to estimate clonality. When different nucleotide rearrangements encoded the same CDR3beta amino acid sequence, each rearrangement was treated as a distinct clonotype. Differential abundance analysis identified TCRbeta sequences significantly enriched in antigen-responding cells relative to anti-CD3/anti-CD28-activated cells. GLIPH2 clustered TCRs by predicted peptide-MHC specificity, both within individual participants and across merged participant data sets. Imported from immuneACCESS, the table was reduced by TCRdb to in-frame sequences with V and J called. These copies leave out some clones; in studies compared against another copy, an unresolved V gene accounts for under half, and the cause of the remainder is not known. The V and J calls and clone size are taken from that table; D and trimming were inferred from the DNA. This sample is represented by approximately 20,000 clones; roughly 60% of them were singletons. Around 2% of the sample belongs to the ten largest clones.

This receptor was taken from an adult woman with HIV who was CMV-seropositive. The chain joins TRBV7-9 to TRBJ2-5, with 10 bases in between that match TRBD1. The specimen comprised CD4+ T cells sorted from PBMCs after approximately 20-hour stimulation, sampled from a patient who received antiretroviral therapy. This specimen's cell subset or site label, interpreted: CD40L+CD69+ CD4 T cells responding to HIV-1 Gag peptides. The sequenced DNA is TGTGCCAGCAGCCCTAGGACAGGGGGGGTCGGGGCCCAGTACTTC. Its amino acids are CASSPRTGGVGAQYF.